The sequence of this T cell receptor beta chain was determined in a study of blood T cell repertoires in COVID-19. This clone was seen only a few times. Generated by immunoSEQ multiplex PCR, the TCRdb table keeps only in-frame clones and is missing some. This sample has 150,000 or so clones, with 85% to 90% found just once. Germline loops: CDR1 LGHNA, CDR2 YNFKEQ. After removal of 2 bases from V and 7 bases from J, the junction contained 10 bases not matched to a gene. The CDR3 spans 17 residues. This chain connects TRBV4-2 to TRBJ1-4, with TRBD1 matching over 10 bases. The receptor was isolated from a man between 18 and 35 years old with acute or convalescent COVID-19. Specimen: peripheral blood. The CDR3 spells CASSQPFHRDRGEKLFF. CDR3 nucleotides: TGTGCCAGCAGCCAACCTTTCCACCGGGACAGGGGTGAAAAACTGTTTTTT.